This TCR beta chain was documented in a study of T-cell reconstitution after alpha-beta-depleted transplantation in children. This CDR3 spans 13 amino acids. V was cut by 2 bases and J by 3 bases, with 8 bases left in between. Germline V gene lookup returns CDR1 MNHEY and CDR2 SVGAGI. Unique molecular identifiers were used to barcode this TCRbeta library. One entry per CDR3 protein results from TCRdb running MiXCR on the PCR reads. The table lists about 100,000 distinct CDR3 sequences, around 6.4% of them singletons. This clonotype was found many times. The clonotype was recovered from a male patient between 2 and 10 years old who had a stem cell transplant for acute lymphoblastic leukemia, so the T cells may come from the graft donor. This chain links TRBV6-5 with TRBJ2-7; the D is unclear. The starting material was PBMCs, mostly from graft donor cells, obtained 360 days after TCRalphabeta/CD19-depleted stem cell transplant. In DNA, the CDR3 is TGTGCCAGCAGTTACGGCGCCAGCTACGAGCAGTACTTC. Residues: CASSYGASYEQYF.